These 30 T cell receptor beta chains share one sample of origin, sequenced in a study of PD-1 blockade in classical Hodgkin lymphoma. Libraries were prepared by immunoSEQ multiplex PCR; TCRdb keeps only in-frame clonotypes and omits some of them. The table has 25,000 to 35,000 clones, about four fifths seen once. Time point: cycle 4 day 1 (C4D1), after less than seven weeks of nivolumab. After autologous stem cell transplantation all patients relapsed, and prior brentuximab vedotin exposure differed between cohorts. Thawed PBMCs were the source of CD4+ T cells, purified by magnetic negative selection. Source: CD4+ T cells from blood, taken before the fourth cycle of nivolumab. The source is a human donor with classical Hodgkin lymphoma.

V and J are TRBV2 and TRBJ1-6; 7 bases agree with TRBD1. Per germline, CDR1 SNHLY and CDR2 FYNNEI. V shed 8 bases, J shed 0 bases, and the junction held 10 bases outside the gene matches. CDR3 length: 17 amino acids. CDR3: CASARGGAGSYNSPLHF. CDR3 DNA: TGTGCCAGCGCCAGGGGGGGCGCGGGCTCCTATAATTCACCCCTCCACTTT.

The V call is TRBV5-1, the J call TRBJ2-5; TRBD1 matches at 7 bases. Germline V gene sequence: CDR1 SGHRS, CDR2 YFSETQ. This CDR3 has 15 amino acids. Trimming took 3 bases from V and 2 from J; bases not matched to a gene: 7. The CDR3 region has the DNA TGCGCCAGCAGCTCGACAGGGTATCTTCAAGAGACCCAGTACTTC. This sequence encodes CASSSTGYLQETQYF.

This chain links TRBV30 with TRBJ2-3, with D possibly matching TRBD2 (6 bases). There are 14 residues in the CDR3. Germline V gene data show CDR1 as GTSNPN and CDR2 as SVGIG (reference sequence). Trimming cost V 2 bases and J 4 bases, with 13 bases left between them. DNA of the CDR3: TGTGCCTGGAGTCTCGGGGGTTCGGCAGATACGCAGTATTTT. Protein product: CAWSLGGSADTQYF.

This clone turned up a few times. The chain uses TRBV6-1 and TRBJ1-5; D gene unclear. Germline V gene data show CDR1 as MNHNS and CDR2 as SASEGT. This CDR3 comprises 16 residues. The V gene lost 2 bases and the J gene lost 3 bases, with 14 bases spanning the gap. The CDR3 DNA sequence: TGTGCCAGCAGTGAATCTGGGAGAGGTTCCAATCAGCCCCAGCATTTT. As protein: CASSESGRGSNQPQHF.

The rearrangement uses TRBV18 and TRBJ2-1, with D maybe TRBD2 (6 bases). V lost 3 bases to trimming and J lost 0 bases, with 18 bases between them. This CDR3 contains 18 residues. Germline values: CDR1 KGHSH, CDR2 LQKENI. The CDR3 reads CASSPSGLPLSSYNEQFF. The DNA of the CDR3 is TGTGCCAGCTCACCGAGCGGGTTACCTCTCTCCTCCTACAATGAGCAGTTCTTC.

CDR3 nucleotides: TGTGCCAGCAGCTTAACCGGGGTTTTCAGCTACGAGCAGTACTTC. The encoded protein is CASSLTGVFSYEQYF. The rearrangement uses TRBV11-2 and TRBJ2-7, with a possible D match to TRBD2 (5 bases). CDR1 is SGHAT and CDR2 is FQNNGV in the germline V gene. The CDR3 has 15 residues. Trimming pared 2 bases from V and 3 bases from J, leaving 14 bases between.

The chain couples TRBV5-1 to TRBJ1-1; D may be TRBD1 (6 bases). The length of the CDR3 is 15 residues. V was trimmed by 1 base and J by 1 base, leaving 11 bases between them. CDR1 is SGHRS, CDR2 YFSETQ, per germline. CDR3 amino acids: CASSLNRAGNTEAFF. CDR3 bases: TGCGCCAGCAGCTTGAACAGGGCCGGGAACACTGAAGCTTTCTTT.

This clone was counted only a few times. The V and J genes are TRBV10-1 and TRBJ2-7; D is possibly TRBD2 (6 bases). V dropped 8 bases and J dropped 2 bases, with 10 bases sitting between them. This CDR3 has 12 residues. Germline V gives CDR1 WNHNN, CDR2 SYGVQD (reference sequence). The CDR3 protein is CASGTGAYEQYF. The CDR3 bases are TGCGCCAGCGGGACGGGAGCCTACGAGCAGTACTTC.

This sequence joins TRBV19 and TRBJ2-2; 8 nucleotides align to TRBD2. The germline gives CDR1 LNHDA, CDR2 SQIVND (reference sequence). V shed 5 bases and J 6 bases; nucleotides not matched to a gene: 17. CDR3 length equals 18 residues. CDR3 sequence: CASSPLGGLGEWAGELFF. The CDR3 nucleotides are TGTGCCAGTAGTCCATTGGGGGGACTAGGGGAGTGGGCCGGGGAGCTGTTTTTT.

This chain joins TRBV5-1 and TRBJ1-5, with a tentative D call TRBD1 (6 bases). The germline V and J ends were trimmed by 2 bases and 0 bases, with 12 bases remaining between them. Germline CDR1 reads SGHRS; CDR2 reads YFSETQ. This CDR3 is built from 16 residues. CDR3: CASSLQGPYSNQPQHF. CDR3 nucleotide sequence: TGCGCCAGCAGCTTACAGGGACCATATAGCAATCAGCCCCAGCATTTT. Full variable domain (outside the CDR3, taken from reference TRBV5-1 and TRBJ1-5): KAGVTQTPRYLIKTRGQQVTLSCSPISGHRSVSWYQQTPGQGLQFLFEYFSETQRNKGNFPGRFSGRQFSNSRSEMNVSTLELGDSALYLCASSLQGPYSNQPQHFGDGTRLSIL.

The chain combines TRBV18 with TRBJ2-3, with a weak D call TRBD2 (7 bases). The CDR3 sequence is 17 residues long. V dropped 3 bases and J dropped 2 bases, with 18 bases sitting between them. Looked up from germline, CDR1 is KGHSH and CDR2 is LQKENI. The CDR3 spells CASSPPSPGGNTDTQYF. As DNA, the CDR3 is TGTGCCAGCTCACCCCCCTCACCGGGGGGCAACACAGATACGCAGTATTTT.

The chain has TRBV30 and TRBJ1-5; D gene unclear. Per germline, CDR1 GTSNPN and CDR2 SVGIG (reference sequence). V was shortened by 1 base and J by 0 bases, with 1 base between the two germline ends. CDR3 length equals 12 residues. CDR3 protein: CAWSDSNQPQHF. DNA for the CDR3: TGTGCCTGGAGTGATAGCAATCAGCCCCAGCATTTT.

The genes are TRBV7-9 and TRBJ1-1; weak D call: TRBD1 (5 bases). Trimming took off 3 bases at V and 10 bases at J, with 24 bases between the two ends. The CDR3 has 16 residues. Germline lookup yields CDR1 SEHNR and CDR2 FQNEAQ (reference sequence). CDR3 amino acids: CASSFATGWGSTIAFF. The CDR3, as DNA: TGTGCCAGCAGCTTTGCCACAGGTTGGGGGTCAACGATAGCTTTCTTT.

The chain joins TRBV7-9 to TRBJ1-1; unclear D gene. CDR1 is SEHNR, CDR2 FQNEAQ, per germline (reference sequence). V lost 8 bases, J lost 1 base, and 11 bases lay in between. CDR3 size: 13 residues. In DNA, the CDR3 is TGTGCCAGCGGAACGAAGGGGAACACTGAAGCTTTCTTT. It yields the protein CASGTKGNTEAFF.

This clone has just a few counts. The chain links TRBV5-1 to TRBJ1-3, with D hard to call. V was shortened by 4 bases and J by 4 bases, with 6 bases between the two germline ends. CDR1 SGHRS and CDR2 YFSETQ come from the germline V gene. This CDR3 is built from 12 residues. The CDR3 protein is CASSDTGNTIYF. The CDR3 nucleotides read TGCGCCAGCAGCGATACCGGAAACACCATATATTTT.

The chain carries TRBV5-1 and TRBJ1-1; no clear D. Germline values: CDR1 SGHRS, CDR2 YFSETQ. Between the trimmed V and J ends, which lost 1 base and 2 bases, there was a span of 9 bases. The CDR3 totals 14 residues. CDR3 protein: CASSLNAGNTEAFF. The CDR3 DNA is TGCGCCAGCAGCTTGAATGCAGGAAACACTGAAGCTTTCTTT.

The CDR3 protein is CASSLASFSGANVLTF. In nucleotides, the CDR3 is TGCGCCAGCAGCTTGGCCAGTTTCTCTGGGGCCAACGTCCTGACTTTC. The V and J genes are TRBV5-1 and TRBJ2-6; no definite D call. The V end was cut by 0 bases, the J end by 0 bases, with 7 bases between. Germline CDR1 SGHRS, CDR2 YFSETQ. The CDR3 consists of 16 residues.

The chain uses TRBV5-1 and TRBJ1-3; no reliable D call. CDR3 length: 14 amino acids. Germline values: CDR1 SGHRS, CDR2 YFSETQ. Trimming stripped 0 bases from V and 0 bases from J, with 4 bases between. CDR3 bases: TGCGCCAGCAGCTTGGGGATCTCTGGAAACACCATATATTTT. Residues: CASSLGISGNTIYF.

The CDR3 sequence is CASSSRQGANEKLFF. CDR3 in DNA: TGTGCCAGCAGCTCCAGACAGGGGGCTAATGAAAAACTGTTTTTT. V is TRBV7-9 and J is TRBJ1-4, with 9 bases lining up with TRBD1. Germline loops: CDR1 SEHNR, CDR2 FQNEAQ (reference sequence). Losses at the gene ends were 4 bases for V and 3 bases for J; bases not matched to a gene: 3. The CDR3 is made up of 15 amino acids.

The CDR3 here is CAWRGAINEKLFF. For the CDR3, the DNA is TGTGCCTGGAGGGGGGCAATCAATGAAAAACTGTTTTTT. The chain employs TRBV30 and TRBJ1-4, with D perhaps TRBD1 (6 bases). V lost 3 bases to trimming and J lost 5 bases, with 10 bases between them. The CDR3 totals 13 residues. Germline V gene data show CDR1 as GTSNPN and CDR2 as SVGIG (reference sequence).

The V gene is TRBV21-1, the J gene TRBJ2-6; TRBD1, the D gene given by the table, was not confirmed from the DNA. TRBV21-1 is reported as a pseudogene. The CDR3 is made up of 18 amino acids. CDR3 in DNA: TGTGCCAGCATCCACGCCGGGACAGGGAGGGCTGGGGCCAACGTCCTGACTTTC. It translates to CASIHAGTGRAGANVLTF.

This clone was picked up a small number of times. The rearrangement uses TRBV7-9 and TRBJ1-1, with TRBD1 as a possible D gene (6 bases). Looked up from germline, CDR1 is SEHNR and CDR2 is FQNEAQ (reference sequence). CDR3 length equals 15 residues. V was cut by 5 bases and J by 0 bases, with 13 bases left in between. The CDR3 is CASSASGTMNTEAFF. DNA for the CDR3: TGTGCCAGCAGCGCATCCGGGACAATGAACACTGAAGCTTTCTTT.

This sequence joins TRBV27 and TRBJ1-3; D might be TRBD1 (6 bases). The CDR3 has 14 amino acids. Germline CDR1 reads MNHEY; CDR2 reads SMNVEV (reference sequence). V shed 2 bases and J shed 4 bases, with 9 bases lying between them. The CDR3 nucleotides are TGTGCCAGCAGTTTAGCAGGGGTCGGAAACACCATATATTTT. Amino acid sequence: CASSLAGVGNTIYF.

The CDR3 bases are TGTGCCAGCACACGGGACAGGGACACAGATACGCAGTATTTT. It translates to CASTRDRDTDTQYF. This chain links TRBV7-9 with TRBJ2-3, with 9 nucleotides matching TRBD1. Trimming cost V 7 bases and J 2 bases; bases outside gene matches: 4. The CDR3 is 14 amino acids. Germline values: CDR1 SEHNR, CDR2 FQNEAQ (reference sequence).

The CDR3 DNA reads TGTGCCAGCAGCCGCATTAGAGGACGGTCCTATGGCTACACCTTC. Translation gives CASSRIRGRSYGYTF. The V and J genes are TRBV7-2 and TRBJ1-2; D is undetermined. CDR1 is SGHTA and CDR2 is FQGNSA in the germline V gene. The CDR3 has 15 residues. V was clipped by 5 bases and J by 4 bases, with 17 bases between them.

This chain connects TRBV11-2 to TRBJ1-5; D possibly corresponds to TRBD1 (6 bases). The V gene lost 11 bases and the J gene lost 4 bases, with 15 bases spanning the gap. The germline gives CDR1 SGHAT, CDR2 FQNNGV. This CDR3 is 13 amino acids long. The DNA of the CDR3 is TGTGCCTCGGGGGCAGGGTTAAATCAGCCCCAGCATTTT. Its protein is CASGAGLNQPQHF.

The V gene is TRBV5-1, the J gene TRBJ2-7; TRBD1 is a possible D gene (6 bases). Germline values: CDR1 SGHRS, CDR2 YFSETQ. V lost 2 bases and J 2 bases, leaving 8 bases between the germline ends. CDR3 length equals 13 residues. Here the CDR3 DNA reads TGCGCCAGCAGCTTAGAGGGGGCCTACGAGCAGTACTTC. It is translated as CASSLEGAYEQYF.

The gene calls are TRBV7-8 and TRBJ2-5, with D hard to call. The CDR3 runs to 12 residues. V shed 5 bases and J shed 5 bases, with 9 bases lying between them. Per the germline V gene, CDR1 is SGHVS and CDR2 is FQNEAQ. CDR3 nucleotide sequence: TGTGCCAGCAGCAGAGGTGGGGAGACCCAGTACTTC. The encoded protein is CASSRGGETQYF.

CDR3 in amino acids: CASRSRPGLAVTDTQYF. CDR3 DNA sequence: TGCGCCAGCAGATCCCGACCGGGACTAGCGGTCACAGATACGCAGTATTTT. The genes are TRBV5-1 and TRBJ2-3; TRBD2 matches 11 bases. The CDR3 runs 17 residues. Trimming at V came to 5 bases and at J to 2 bases, leaving 10 bases not matched to a gene. The V gene's germline CDR1 is SGHRS and CDR2 YFSETQ. The complete variable domain, with remaining parts taken from reference TRBV5-1 and TRBJ2-3, reads KAGVTQTPRYLIKTRGQQVTLSCSPISGHRSVSWYQQTPGQGLQFLFEYFSETQRNKGNFPGRFSGRQFSNSRSEMNVSTLELGDSALYLCASRSRPGLAVTDTQYFGPGTRLTVL.

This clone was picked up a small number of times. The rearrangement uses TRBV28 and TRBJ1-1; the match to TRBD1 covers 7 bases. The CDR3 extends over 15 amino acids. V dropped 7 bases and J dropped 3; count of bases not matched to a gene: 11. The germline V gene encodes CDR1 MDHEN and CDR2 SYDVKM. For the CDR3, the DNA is TGTGCCAGCACTTCCCGGACAGGTTCTTACACTGAAGCTTTCTTT. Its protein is CASTSRTGSYTEAFF.